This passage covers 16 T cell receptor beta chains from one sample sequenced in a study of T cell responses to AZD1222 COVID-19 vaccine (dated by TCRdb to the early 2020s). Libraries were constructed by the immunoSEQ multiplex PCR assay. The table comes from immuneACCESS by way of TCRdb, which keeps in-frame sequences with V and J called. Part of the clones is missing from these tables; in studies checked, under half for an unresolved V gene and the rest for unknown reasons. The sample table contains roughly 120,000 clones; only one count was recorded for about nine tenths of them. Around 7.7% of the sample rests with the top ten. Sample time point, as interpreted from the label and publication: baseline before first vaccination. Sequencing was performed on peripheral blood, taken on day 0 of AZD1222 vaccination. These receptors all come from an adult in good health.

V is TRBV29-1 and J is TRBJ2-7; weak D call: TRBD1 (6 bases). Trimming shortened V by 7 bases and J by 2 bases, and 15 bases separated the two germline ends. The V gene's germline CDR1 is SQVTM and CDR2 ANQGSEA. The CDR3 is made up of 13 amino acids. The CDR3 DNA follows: TGCAGCGCCCAAGGGGACATTGCCTACGAGCAGTACTTC. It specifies CSAQGDIAYEQYF.

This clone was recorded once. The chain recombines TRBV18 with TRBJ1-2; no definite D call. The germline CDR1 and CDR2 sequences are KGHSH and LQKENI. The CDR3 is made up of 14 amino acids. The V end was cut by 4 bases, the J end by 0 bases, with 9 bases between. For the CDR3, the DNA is TGTGCCAGCTCACTCTTGGAGACTAACTATGGCTACACCTTC. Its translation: CASSLLETNYGYTF.

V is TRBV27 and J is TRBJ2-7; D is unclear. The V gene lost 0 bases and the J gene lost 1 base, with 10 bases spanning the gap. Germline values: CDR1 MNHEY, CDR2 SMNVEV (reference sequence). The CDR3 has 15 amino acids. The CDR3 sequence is CASSLSGKGSYEQYF. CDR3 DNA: TGTGCCAGCAGTTTATCAGGGAAAGGATCCTACGAGCAGTACTTC.

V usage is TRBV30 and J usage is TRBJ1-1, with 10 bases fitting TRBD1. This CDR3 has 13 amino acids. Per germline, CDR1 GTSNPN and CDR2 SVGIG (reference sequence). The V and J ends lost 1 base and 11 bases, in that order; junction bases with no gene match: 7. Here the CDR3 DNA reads TGTGCCTGGAGTGCGGGGACAGGGGCCTACGCTTTCTTT. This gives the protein CAWSAGTGAYAFF.

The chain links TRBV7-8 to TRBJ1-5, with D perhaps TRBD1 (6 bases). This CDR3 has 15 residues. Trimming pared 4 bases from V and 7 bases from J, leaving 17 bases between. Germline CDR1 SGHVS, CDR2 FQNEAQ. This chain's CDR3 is CASSSSGGLRQPQHF. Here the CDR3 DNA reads TGTGCCAGCAGCTCTAGCGGGGGGCTAAGACAGCCCCAGCATTTT.

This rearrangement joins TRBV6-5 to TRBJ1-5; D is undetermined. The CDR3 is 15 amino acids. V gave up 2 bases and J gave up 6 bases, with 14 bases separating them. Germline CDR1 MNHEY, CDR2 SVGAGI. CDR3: CASSYDRSEGQPQHF. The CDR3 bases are TGTGCCAGCAGTTACGACCGTTCCGAGGGTCAGCCCCAGCATTTT.

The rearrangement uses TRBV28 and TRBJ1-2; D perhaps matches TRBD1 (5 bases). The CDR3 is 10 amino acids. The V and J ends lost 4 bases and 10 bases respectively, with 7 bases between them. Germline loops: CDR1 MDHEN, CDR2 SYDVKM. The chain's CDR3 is CASSSGTYTF. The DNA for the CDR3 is TGTGCCAGCAGTTCCGGGACCTACACCTTC.

DNA of the CDR3: TGTGCCAGCAGCTTGAGCGGGGGGAGCTCCTACGAGCAGTACTTC. Residues: CASSLSGGSSYEQYF. The V gene is TRBV7-3, the J gene TRBJ2-7, with TRBD2 matching over 9 bases. Germline assignment: CDR1 SGHTA and CDR2 FQGTGA. With V trimmed by 3 bases and J by 0 bases, 3 bases remained unmatched. This CDR3 contains 15 residues.

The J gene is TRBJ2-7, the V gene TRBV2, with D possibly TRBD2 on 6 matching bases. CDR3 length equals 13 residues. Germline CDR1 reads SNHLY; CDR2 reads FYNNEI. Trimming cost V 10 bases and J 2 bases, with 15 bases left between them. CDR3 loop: CATTGAGPYEQYF. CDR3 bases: TGTGCCACCACGGGAGCCGGCCCCTACGAGCAGTACTTC.

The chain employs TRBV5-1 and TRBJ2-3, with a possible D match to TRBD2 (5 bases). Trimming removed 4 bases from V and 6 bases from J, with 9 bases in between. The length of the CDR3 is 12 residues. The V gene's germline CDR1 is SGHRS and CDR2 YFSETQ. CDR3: CASSLQRDTQYF. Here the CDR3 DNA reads TGCGCCAGCAGCCTACAGCGGGATACGCAGTATTTT. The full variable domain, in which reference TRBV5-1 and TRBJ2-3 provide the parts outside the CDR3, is KAGVTQTPRYLIKTRGQQVTLSCSPISGHRSVSWYQQTPGQGLQFLFEYFSETQRNKGNFPGRFSGRQFSNSRSEMNVSTLELGDSALYLCASSLQRDTQYFGPGTRLTVL.

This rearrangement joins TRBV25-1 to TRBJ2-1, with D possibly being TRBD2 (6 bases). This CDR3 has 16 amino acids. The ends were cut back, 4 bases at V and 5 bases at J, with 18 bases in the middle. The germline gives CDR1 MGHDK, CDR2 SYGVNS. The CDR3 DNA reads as TGTGCCAGCAGTGGACATCTGACTAGTAGAGACAATGAGCAGTTCTTC. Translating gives CASSGHLTSRDNEQFF.

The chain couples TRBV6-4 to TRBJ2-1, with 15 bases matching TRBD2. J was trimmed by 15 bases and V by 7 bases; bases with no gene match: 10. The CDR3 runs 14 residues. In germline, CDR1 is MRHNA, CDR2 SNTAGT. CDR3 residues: CASTPGTSGGRLFF. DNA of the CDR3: TGTGCCAGCACCCCCGGGACTAGCGGGGGGCGGTTGTTCTTC.

The CDR3, as DNA: TGTGCCAGCAGCCAAGATCTTGACGGGGTGGATGGCTACACCTTC. Translating it yields CASSQDLDGVDGYTF. V gene TRBV14 combines with J gene TRBJ1-2, with D uncertain. CDR1 is SGHDN, CDR2 FVKESK, per germline. Trimming took 0 bases from V and 6 from J, leaving 14 bases between them. The CDR3 loop spans 15 amino acids.

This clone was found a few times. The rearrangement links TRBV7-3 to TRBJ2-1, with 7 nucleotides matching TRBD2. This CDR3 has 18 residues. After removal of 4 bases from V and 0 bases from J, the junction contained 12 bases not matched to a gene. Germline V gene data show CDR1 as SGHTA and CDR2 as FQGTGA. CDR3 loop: CASSSEMASGRSYNEQFF. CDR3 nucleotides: TGTGCCAGCAGCTCCGAGATGGCTAGCGGACGCTCCTACAATGAGCAGTTCTTC.

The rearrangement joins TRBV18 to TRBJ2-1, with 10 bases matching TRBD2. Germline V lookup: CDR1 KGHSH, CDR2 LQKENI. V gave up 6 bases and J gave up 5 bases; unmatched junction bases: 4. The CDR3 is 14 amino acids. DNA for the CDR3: TGTGCCAGCTCTCCCGGACTAGCGGACAATGAGCAGTTCTTC. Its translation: CASSPGLADNEQFF.

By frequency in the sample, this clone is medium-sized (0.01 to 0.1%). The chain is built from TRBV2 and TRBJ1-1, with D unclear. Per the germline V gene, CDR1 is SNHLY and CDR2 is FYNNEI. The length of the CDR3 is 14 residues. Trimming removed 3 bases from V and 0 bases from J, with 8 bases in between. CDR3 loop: CASSDPTMNTEAFF. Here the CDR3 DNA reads TGTGCCAGCAGTGACCCGACAATGAACACTGAAGCTTTCTTT.